The entry below gives a single TCR beta chain sequence along with its context. The sample originates from a study of PD-1 blockade in classical Hodgkin lymphoma. Sequencing used immunoSEQ multiplex PCR; TCRdb keeps in-frame clones, though not all of them. The sample records about 100,000 clones, roughly 84% being singletons. All trial patients relapsed after autologous stem cell transplantation. Per the germline V gene, CDR1 is SGHRS and CDR2 is YFSETQ. Trimming shortened V by 1 base and J by 2 bases, and 11 bases separated the two germline ends. The CDR3 is made up of 15 amino acids. This sequence was found in a human donor with classical Hodgkin lymphoma. Sequencing used peripheral blood mononuclear cells (PBMCs), obtained at baseline. The V gene is TRBV5-1, the J gene TRBJ2-3; possible D gene TRBD1, 5 bases. This CDR3 is CASSLLGASTDTQYF. CDR3 nucleotide sequence: TGCGCCAGCAGCTTGTTAGGGGCTTCCACAGATACGCAGTATTTT.